This entry lists 29 T cell receptor beta chains sequenced from one sample in a study of vaccination and CD4 T cells after COVID-19. Treatment denoted: approximately 9-day PBMC culture with coronavirus spike peptide pools or control peptides (ViraFEST assay). These receptors lack a known antigen. Researchers used the Oncomine TCR Beta short-read assay to sequence DNA from cultured CD4+ T cells. TCRdb fed the PCR reads into MiXCR, producing one record per CDR3 protein. The table lists some 25,000 distinct CDR3 sequences, roughly 40% of them singletons, with around 9.9% in the top ten. Sequenced: CD4+ T cells from blood, cultured in vitro. Receptors were obtained from a human donor who had recovered from COVID-19.

This chain connects TRBV10-3 to TRBJ2-5, with 9 bases identical to TRBD1. This CDR3 contains 14 residues. V lost 7 bases to trimming and J lost 5 bases; unmatched junction nucleotides: 8. Germline lookup yields CDR1 ENHRY and CDR2 SYGVKD. The CDR3 sequence is CAINGPGTGETQYF. CDR3 in DNA: TGTGCCATCAATGGACCCGGGACAGGGGAGACCCAGTACTTC.

The chain joins TRBV20-1 to TRBJ2-7; 7 bases match TRBD2. The CDR3 contains 13 residues. Trimming removed 3 bases from V and 0 bases from J; junction bases left unmatched: 2. Germline V gene sequence: CDR1 DFQATT, CDR2 SNEGSKA (reference sequence). As DNA, the CDR3 is TGCAGTGCTAGCGGGGGGAGCTCCTACGAGCAGTACTTC. Translating gives CSASGGSSYEQYF.

The V gene is TRBV28, the J gene TRBJ1-2, with D unclear. The germline CDR1 and CDR2 sequences are MDHEN and SYDVKM. Trimming stripped 5 bases from V and 8 bases from J, with 18 bases between. The CDR3 runs 14 residues. The CDR3 spells CASSPKDRGFGYTF. The DNA for the CDR3 is TGTGCCAGCAGTCCCAAGGACCGCGGGTTCGGCTACACCTTC.

This clonotype occurred a few times. The CDR3 region has the DNA TGTGCCATCAGTGAGCGACAGGGGGGCAATCAGCCCCAGCATTTT. Its translation: CAISERQGGNQPQHF. The chain combines TRBV10-3 with TRBJ1-5; 9 bases line up with TRBD1. CDR1 and CDR2 (germline): ENHRY, SYGVKD. The J segment lost 2 bases and the V segment lost 2 bases, leaving 1 base of the junction unmatched. CDR3 size: 15 residues.

The chain links TRBV11-2 to TRBJ2-1, with a weak D call TRBD1 (6 bases). Germline V gives CDR1 SGHAT, CDR2 FQNNGV. The ends were cut back, 3 bases at V and 2 bases at J, with 11 bases in the middle. CDR3 size: 15 residues. CDR3: CASSFPGVTYNEQFF. CDR3 DNA: TGTGCCAGCAGCTTCCCAGGGGTAACCTACAATGAGCAGTTCTTC.

This clonotype was detected a few times. This chain uses TRBV20-1 with TRBJ2-3; 16 bases map to TRBD2. Germline lookup yields CDR1 DFQATT and CDR2 SNEGSKA (reference sequence). The CDR3 sequence is 18 residues long. J lost 3 bases, V lost 6 bases, and 12 bases had no gene match. The CDR3 DNA is TGCAGTGCGCCCACCTCGGGACTAGCGGGGGGGGGGACAGATACGCAGTATTTT. Translated: CSAPTSGLAGGGTDTQYF.

The chain has TRBV20-1 and TRBJ2-7; 10 nucleotides agree with TRBD2. CDR1 is DFQATT, CDR2 SNEGSKA, per germline (reference sequence). V was pared by 6 bases and J by 9 bases, with 17 bases of the junction left unmatched. The CDR3 runs to 15 residues. In DNA, the CDR3 is TGCAGTGCGCATACGACGGGTAGCGGGAGGATACGGCAGTACTTC. Encoded protein: CSAHTTGSGRIRQYF.

The V and J genes are TRBV7-9 and TRBJ2-1; no definite D call. V lost 5 bases to trimming and J lost 8 bases, with 1 base between them. The CDR3 covers 9 residues. In germline, CDR1 is SEHNR, CDR2 FQNEAQ (reference sequence). CDR3: CASSDEQFF. CDR3 sequence (DNA): TGTGCCAGCAGCGATGAGCAGTTCTTC.

V and J are TRBV21-1 and TRBJ2-7; no check of the table's D call, TRBD1, against the DNA was made. TRBV21-1 is given as a pseudogene. The CDR3 has 14 amino acids. Here the CDR3 reads CASTGGTGGREQYF. The CDR3 DNA sequence: TGTGCCAGCACTGGAGGGACAGGGGGCCGCGAGCAGTACTTC.

V usage is TRBV6-5 and J usage is TRBJ2-6; possibly TRBD1 for D (6 bases). With 2 bases removed from V and 4 bases from J, the gap between germline ends came to 12 bases. The CDR3 is made up of 16 amino acids. Germline values: CDR1 MNHEY, CDR2 SVGAGI. The CDR3 DNA is TGTGCCAGCAGTTACCGGCAGGGGTACGGGGCCAACGTCCTGACTTTC. Protein: CASSYRQGYGANVLTF.

The rearrangement links TRBV28 to TRBJ1-5; 8 bases map to TRBD1. The CDR3 loop spans 15 amino acids. Germline V lookup: CDR1 MDHEN, CDR2 SYDVKM. Trimming removed 6 bases from V and 1 base from J; junction bases left unmatched: 5. CDR3 amino acids: CASRSGQGSNQPQHF. CDR3 DNA sequence: TGTGCCAGCAGATCCGGACAGGGAAGCAATCAGCCCCAGCATTTT.

The chain uses TRBV6-1 and TRBJ2-3, with 14 bases aligning to TRBD2. V was clipped by 10 bases and J by 6 bases; unmatched bases: 3. The V gene's germline CDR1 is MNHNS and CDR2 SASEGT. The CDR3 length is 13 residues. CDR3 bases: TGTGCCACGACTAGCGGGGGGGCGGATACGCAGTATTTT. Amino acid sequence: CATTSGGADTQYF.

Only a few counts were recorded for this clonotype. The chain recombines TRBV12-3 or TRBV12-4 with TRBJ2-3; D is perhaps TRBD1 (6 bases). V was clipped by 5 bases and J by 6 bases, with 12 bases between them. CDR3 length: 13 residues. The CDR3 DNA follows: TGTGCCAGCAGTCAGGGGTTCTTTGATACGCAGTATTTT. Protein: CASSQGFFDTQYF.

In this sample, this clonotype turned up a few times. This chain links TRBV12-3 or TRBV12-4 with TRBJ2-7; D gene ambiguous. The CDR3 length is 14 residues. The V end was cut by 1 base, the J end by 1 base, with 8 bases between. In nucleotides, the CDR3 is TGTGCCAGCAGTTTAGTGGGCGGTTCCTACGAGCAGTACTTC. Its protein product is CASSLVGGSYEQYF.

Only a few counts were recorded for this clonotype. The rearrangement uses TRBV24-1 and TRBJ2-3; D may be TRBD2 (6 bases). CDR1 and CDR2 from the germline V gene are KGHDR and SFDVKD. There are 16 residues in the CDR3. V gave up 4 bases and J gave up 1 base, with 14 bases separating them. As DNA, the CDR3 is TGTGCCACCAGTGACTCAACTAGCAGGGGCACAGATACGCAGTATTTT. Its translation: CATSDSTSRGTDTQYF.

In DNA form, the CDR3 reads TGTGCCATCAGTGGTGCGGGAGAAGAGACCCAGTACTTC. The encoded protein is CAISGAGEETQYF. The chain couples TRBV10-3 to TRBJ2-5, with 7 nucleotides matching TRBD2. The CDR3 length is 13 residues. V dropped 4 bases and J dropped 3; count of bases not matched to a gene: 2. Germline V lookup: CDR1 ENHRY, CDR2 SYGVKD.

The chain combines TRBV5-5 with TRBJ2-1, with D hard to call. Germline V gene sequence: CDR1 SGHKS, CDR2 YYEKEE (reference sequence). V lost 4 bases and J 4 bases, leaving 12 bases between the germline ends. This CDR3 comprises 14 residues. CDR3 residues: CASSRVEGYNEQFF. The CDR3 region has the DNA TGTGCCAGCAGCCGGGTGGAAGGTTACAATGAGCAGTTCTTC.

This clonotype was seen only a few times. V and J are TRBV11-2 and TRBJ2-7; the match to TRBD2 covers 7 bases. The CDR3 runs to 14 residues. V lost 1 base, J lost 6 bases, and 6 bases stayed unmatched. The germline V gene has CDR1 SGHAT and CDR2 FQNNGV. CDR3 sequence (DNA): TGTGCCAGCAGCTTAGGACTAGCTTTTAGCGAGCAGTACTTC. Translating gives CASSLGLAFSEQYF.

This clonotype was detected a few times. At one end, the junction sequence differs from germline, possibly due to a read error. The chain links TRBV7-7 to TRBJ2-5; D gene unclear. Germline CDR1 SSHAT, CDR2 FNYEAQ (reference sequence). There are 14 residues in the CDR3. CDR3: CASSFGPYQETQYF. The DNA for the CDR3 is TGTGCTAGCAGCTTTGGGCCGTACCAAGAGACCCAGTACTTC.

This clonotype was counted only a few times. The J gene is TRBJ1-5, the V gene TRBV6-1; D gene ambiguous. Germline CDR1 MNHNS, CDR2 SASEGT. This CDR3 has 12 residues. V was shortened by 6 bases and J by 0 bases, with 3 bases between the two germline ends. The CDR3 region is CASSNSNQPQHF. The CDR3 DNA follows: TGTGCCAGCAGCAATAGCAATCAGCCCCAGCATTTT.

This clonotype has just a few counts. The V call is TRBV20-1, the J call TRBJ1-2; D perhaps matches TRBD1 (5 bases). Germline V gives CDR1 DFQATT, CDR2 SNEGSKA (reference sequence). CDR3 length: 14 amino acids. The germline V and J ends were trimmed by 3 bases and 8 bases, with 19 bases remaining between them. As DNA, the CDR3 is TGCAGTGCTAGGCGGCAGGTGGCTGGGGGAGGCTACACCTTC. Amino acids: CSARRQVAGGGYTF.

This clonotype was seen a handful of times. The chain carries TRBV7-2 and TRBJ2-5; D possibly corresponds to TRBD1 (5 bases). Trimming left V 5 bases short and J 3 bases short, with 13 bases between. There are 14 residues in the CDR3. Germline-derived CDR1 and CDR2 are SGHTA and FQGNSA. The CDR3 nucleotides read TGTGCCAGCAGCACCACTGGACACAAAGAGACCCAGTACTTC. It translates to CASSTTGHKETQYF. Filled out from reference TRBV7-2 and TRBJ2-5, the complete variable domain reads GAGVSQSPSNKVTEKGKDVELRCDPISGHTALYWYRQSLGQGLEFLIYFQGNSAPDKSGLPSDRFSAERTGGSVSTLTIQRTQQEDSAVYLCASSTTGHKETQYFGPGTRLLVL.

This clonotype was detected only a few times. The V gene is TRBV7-2, the J gene TRBJ1-2; no firm D call. This CDR3 has 16 amino acids. Germline V gives CDR1 SGHTA, CDR2 FQGNSA. V lost 1 base to trimming and J lost 3 bases, with 15 bases between them. CDR3 nucleotides: TGTGCCAGCAGCTTAGGGCCGGGCAGGTACCACTATGGCTACACCTTC. Protein product: CASSLGPGRYHYGYTF.

Relative to its sample, this clonotype is medium-sized. This chain joins TRBV7-2 and TRBJ1-5; unclear D gene. The CDR3 runs to 14 residues. The V end lost 1 base, the J end lost 0 bases, and 4 bases lay between the germline ends. The germline gives CDR1 SGHTA, CDR2 FQGNSA. DNA for the CDR3: TGTGCCAGCAGCTTAGGTAATAGCAATCAGCCCCAGCATTTT. This sequence encodes CASSLGNSNQPQHF.

The chain combines TRBV28 with TRBJ2-7; D gene uncertain. V lost 6 bases to trimming and J lost 5 bases, with 11 bases between them. CDR1 is MDHEN, CDR2 SYDVKM, per germline. This CDR3 has 12 residues. The CDR3 protein is CASRGRSHEQYF. As DNA, the CDR3 is TGTGCCAGCAGGGGAAGGAGCCACGAGCAGTACTTC.

The chain joins TRBV14 to TRBJ2-1; 9 positions agree with TRBD2. With V trimmed by 5 bases and J by 2 bases, 4 bases remained unmatched. The CDR3 is 15 residues long. Germline V gene data show CDR1 as SGHDN and CDR2 as FVKESK. The chain's CDR3 is CASSSGTSPYNEQFF. The CDR3, as DNA: TGTGCCAGCAGCTCCGGGACTAGCCCCTACAATGAGCAGTTCTTC.

This clonotype has just one count. The rearrangement uses TRBV9 and TRBJ1-1; no clear D gene. The CDR3 is 13 residues long. Trimming took off 0 bases at V and 1 base at J, with 4 bases between the two ends. CDR1 is SGDLS and CDR2 is YYNGEE in the germline V gene. CDR3 coding DNA: TGTGCCAGCAGCGTAGGCCCGAACACTGAAGCTTTCTTT. Protein sequence: CASSVGPNTEAFF.

V is TRBV7-3 and J is TRBJ2-1; 7 nucleotides line up with TRBD1. J lost 1 base, V lost 5 bases, and 2 bases had no gene match. The CDR3 extends over 14 amino acids. The V gene's germline CDR1 is SGHTA and CDR2 FQGTGA. The CDR3 sequence is CASSLGQSYNEQFF. CDR3 coding DNA: TGTGCCAGCAGCCTGGGACAGTCCTACAATGAGCAGTTCTTC.

This clonotype was seen only a few times. The gene calls are TRBV6-2 or TRBV6-3 and TRBJ2-1; perhaps TRBD1 as D (5 bases). The CDR3 sequence is 14 residues long. V lost 7 bases and J 2 bases, leaving 12 bases between the germline ends. Germline-derived CDR1 and CDR2 are MNHEY and SVGEGT. The CDR3 DNA sequence: TGTGCCAGCAATTCCCCCAGGGCCTACAATGAGCAGTTCTTC. This gives the protein CASNSPRAYNEQFF.